This TCR beta chain was identified in a study of blood T cell repertoires in COVID-19. There are 17 residues in the CDR3. Looked up from germline, CDR1 is SGHTA and CDR2 is FQGNSA. V trimming: 7 bases; J trimming: 0 bases; junction bases outside the gene matches: 10. Data came from immunoSEQ multiplex PCR; TCRdb stores just in-frame clones and leaves some out. The table lists 160,000 or so clones, approximately 90% of them singletons. Seattle cases were enrolled at active infection and followed longitudinally. The specimen sequenced was peripheral blood. The gene calls are TRBV7-2 and TRBJ1-1; 11 nucleotides align to TRBD1. The receptor was isolated from a woman in her 70s with COVID-19, enrolled during active disease. The CDR3 bases are TGTGCCAGCACTTGGCCCCGGACAGGGGGCCTGAACACTGAAGCTTTCTTT. This codes for CASTWPRTGGLNTEAFF. The full variable domain, its missing parts supplied by reference TRBV7-2 and TRBJ1-1, is GAGVSQSPSNKVTEKGKDVELRCDPISGHTALYWYRQSLGQGLEFLIYFQGNSAPDKSGLPSDRFSAERTGGSVSTLTIQRTQQEDSAVYLCASTWPRTGGLNTEAFFGQGTRLTVV.